This T cell receptor (beta chain) appears in the sequencing data of a study of control samples from healthy donors and cancer patients. Germline V CDR1 and CDR2: SEHNR, FQNEAQ (reference sequence). V lost 4 bases and J lost 1; bases outside the gene matches: 13. CDR3 length: 19 residues. This table comes from immunoSEQ multiplex PCR, and its TCRdb copy is limited to in-frame clones, with some not included. The data show about 130,000 clones, roughly 91% seen once. The chain combines TRBV7-9 with TRBJ2-3; the match to TRBD2 covers 11 bases. The receptor comes from a man aged 45-60 years with head and neck cancer. Sequencing was done on a sample of PBMCs. CDR3 in amino acids: CASSSDSGGARGGTDTQYF. The CDR3, as DNA: TGTGCCAGCAGCTCGGATAGCGGGGGGGCACGGGGCGGCACAGATACGCAGTATTTT.